Below, one T cell receptor beta chain is given with its context. This sample stems from a study of monozygotic twins with inflammatory bowel disease. Reanalyzing the 5' RACE reads, TCRdb keeps one entry per CDR3 protein, without DNA. The repertoire table contains around 150,000 distinct CDR3 sequences. Germline V gene data show CDR1 as DFQATT and CDR2 as SNEGSKA (reference sequence). The CDR3 is 13 amino acids. The sample comprised blood. The chain is built from TRBV20-1 and TRBJ1-2; the D call from TCRdb, TRBD1, cannot be confirmed without DNA. This sequence originates from a human donor with ulcerative colitis or Crohn's disease, or a healthy co-twin of an affected twin (not recorded which). CDR3 protein: CSGPIGQEGGYTF.